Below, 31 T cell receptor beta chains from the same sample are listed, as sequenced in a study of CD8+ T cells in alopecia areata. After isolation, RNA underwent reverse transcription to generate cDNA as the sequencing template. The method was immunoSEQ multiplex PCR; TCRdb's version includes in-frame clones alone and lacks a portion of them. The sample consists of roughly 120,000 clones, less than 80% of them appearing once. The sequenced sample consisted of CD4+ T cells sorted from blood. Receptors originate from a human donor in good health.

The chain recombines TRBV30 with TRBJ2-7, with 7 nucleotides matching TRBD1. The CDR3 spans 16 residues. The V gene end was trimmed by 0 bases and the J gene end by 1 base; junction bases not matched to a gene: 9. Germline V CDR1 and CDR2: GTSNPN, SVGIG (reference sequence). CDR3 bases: TGTGCCTGGAGTGTACGTATCTGGGACAGTTCCTACGAGCAGTACTTC. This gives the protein CAWSVRIWDSSYEQYF.

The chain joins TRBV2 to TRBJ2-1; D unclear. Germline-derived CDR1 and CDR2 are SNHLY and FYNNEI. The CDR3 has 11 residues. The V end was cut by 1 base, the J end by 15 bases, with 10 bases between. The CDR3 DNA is TGTGCCAGCAGTGAAGTAGCACGTCTGTTCTTC. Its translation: CASSEVARLFF.

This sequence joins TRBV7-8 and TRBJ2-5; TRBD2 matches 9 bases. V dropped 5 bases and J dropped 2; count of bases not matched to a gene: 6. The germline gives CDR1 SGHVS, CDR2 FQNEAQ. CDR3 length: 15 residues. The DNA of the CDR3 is TGTGCCAGCAGCAGCGGGGGGAACAGACAAGAGACCCAGTACTTC. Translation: CASSSGGNRQETQYF.

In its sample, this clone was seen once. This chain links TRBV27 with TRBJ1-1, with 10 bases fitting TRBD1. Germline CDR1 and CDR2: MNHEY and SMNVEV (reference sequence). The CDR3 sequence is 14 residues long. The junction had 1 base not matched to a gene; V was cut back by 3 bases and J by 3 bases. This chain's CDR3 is CASSFGTGDTEAFF. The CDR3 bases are TGTGCCAGCAGTTTCGGGACAGGGGACACTGAAGCTTTCTTT.

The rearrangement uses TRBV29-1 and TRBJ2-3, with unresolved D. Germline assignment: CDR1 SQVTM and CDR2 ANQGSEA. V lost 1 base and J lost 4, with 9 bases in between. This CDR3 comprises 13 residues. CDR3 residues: CSVEAGGADTQYF. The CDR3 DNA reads TGCAGCGTTGAAGCTGGTGGGGCAGATACGCAGTATTTT.

The CDR3, as DNA: TGCGCCAGCAGCTTGGCCCCTGGGATGGTCCAAGAGACCCAGTACTTC. The encoded protein is CASSLAPGMVQETQYF. The chain couples TRBV5-1 to TRBJ2-5; D is unresolved. Looked up from germline, CDR1 is SGHRS and CDR2 is YFSETQ. This CDR3 spans 16 amino acids. V was cut by 0 bases and J by 1 base, with 13 bases left in between.

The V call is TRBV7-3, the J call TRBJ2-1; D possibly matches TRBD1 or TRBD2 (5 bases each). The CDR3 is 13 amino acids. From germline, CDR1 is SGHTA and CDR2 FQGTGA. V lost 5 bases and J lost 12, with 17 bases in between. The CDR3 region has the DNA TGTGCCAGCAGCCCGGGACCCTCCCTCGGGCAGTTCTTC. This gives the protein CASSPGPSLGQFF.

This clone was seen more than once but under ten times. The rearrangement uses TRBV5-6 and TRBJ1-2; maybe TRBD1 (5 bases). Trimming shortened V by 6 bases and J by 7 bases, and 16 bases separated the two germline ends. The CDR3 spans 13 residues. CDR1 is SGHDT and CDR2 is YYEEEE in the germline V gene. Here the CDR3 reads CASTLPGTGGYTF. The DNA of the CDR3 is TGTGCCAGCACCCTCCCGGGGACGGGTGGCTACACCTTC.

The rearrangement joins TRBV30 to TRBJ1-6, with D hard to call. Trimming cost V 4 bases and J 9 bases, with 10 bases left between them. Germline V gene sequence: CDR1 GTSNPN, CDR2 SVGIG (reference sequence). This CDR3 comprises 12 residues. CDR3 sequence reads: CAWKIQASPLHF. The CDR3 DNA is TGTGCCTGGAAGATCCAGGCTTCACCCCTCCACTTT.

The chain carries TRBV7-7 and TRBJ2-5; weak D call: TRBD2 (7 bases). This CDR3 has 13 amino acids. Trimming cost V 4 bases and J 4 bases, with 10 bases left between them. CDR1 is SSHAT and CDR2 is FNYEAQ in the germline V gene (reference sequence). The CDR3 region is CASSSGGAETQYF. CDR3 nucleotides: TGTGCCAGCAGCTCGGGGGGCGCAGAGACCCAGTACTTC.

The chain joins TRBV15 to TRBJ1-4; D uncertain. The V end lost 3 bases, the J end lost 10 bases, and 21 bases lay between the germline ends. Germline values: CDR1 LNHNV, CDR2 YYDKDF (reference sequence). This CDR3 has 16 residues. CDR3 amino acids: CATSSTRAYPGGKLFF. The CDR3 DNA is TGTGCCACCAGCAGTACCCGGGCCTACCCGGGTGGAAAACTGTTTTTT.

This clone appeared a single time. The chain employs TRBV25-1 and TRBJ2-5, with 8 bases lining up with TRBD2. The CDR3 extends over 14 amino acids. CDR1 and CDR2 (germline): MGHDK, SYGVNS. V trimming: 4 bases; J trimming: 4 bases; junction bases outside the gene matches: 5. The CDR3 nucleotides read TGTGCCAGCAGTGTCGGGGGGGGCCCAGAGACCCAGTACTTC. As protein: CASSVGGGPETQYF.

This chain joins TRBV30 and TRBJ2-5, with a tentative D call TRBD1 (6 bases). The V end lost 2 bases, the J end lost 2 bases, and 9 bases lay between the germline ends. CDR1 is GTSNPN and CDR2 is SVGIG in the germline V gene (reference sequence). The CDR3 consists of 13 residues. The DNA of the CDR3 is TGTGCCTGGAGTCGGACAGTTCAAGAGACCCAGTACTTC. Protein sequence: CAWSRTVQETQYF.

This CDR3 is CASSQGDRGSYEQYF. CDR3 DNA sequence: TGTGCCAGCTCACAGGGGGACAGGGGTTCCTACGAGCAGTACTTC. The chain couples TRBV18 to TRBJ2-7; 10 nucleotides align to TRBD1. The trim removed 4 bases at V and 1 base at J, leaving 4 bases unmatched. Germline V lookup: CDR1 KGHSH, CDR2 LQKENI. The CDR3 is made up of 15 amino acids. The whole variable domain, remainder taken from reference TRBV18 and TRBJ2-7, is NAGVMQNPRHLVRRRGQEARLRCSPMKGHSHVYWYRQLPEEGLKFMVYLQKENIIDESGMPKERFSAEFPKEGPSILRIQQVVRGDSAAYFCASSQGDRGSYEQYFGPGTRLTVT.

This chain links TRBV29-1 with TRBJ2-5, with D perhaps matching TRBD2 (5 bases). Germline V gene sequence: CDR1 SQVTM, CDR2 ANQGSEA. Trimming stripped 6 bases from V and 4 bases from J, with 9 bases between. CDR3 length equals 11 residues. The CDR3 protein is CSVPGGETQYF. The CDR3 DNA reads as TGCAGCGTCCCCGGAGGAGAGACCCAGTACTTC.

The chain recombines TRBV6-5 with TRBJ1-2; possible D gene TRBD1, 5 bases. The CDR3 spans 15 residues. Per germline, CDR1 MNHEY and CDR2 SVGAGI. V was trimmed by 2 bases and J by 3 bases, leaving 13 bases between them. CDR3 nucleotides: TGTGCCAGCAGTTACCAGAGGGGTGGGGACTATGGCTACACCTTC. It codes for CASSYQRGGDYGYTF.

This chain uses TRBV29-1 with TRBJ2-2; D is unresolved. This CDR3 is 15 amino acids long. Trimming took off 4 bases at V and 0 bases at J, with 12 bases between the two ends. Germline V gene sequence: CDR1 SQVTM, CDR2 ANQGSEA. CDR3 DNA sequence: TGCAGCGTTGGACGGTTTGGGCCGAACACCGGGGAGCTGTTTTTT. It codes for CSVGRFGPNTGELFF.

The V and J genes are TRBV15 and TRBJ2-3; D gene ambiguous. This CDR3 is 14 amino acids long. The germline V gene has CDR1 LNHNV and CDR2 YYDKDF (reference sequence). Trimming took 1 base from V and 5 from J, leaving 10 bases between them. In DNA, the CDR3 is TGTGCCACCAGCAGAGGGGTGGCTCTAGATACGCAGTATTTT. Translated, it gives CATSRGVALDTQYF.

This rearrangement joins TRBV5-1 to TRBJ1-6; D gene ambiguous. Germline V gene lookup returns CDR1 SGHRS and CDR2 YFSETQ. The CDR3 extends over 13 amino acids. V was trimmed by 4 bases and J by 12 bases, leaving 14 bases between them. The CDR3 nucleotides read TGCGCCAGCAGCCTCGATGCGAAGAGACCCCTCCACTTT. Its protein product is CASSLDAKRPLHF.

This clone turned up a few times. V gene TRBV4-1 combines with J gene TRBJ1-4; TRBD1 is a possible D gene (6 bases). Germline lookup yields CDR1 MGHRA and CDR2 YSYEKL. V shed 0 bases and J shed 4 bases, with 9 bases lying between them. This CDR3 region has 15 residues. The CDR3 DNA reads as TGCGCCAGCAGCCAAGAAGGGACACTTAATGAAAAACTGTTTTTT. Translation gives CASSQEGTLNEKLFF.

In nucleotides, the CDR3 is TGCAGCGTTGATCGGACAGGGATTTATGGCTACACCTTC. Residues: CSVDRTGIYGYTF. The chain joins TRBV29-1 to TRBJ1-2; 8 bases align to TRBD1. J was trimmed by 5 bases and V by 3 bases; bases with no gene match: 5. The CDR3 is 13 residues long. Germline V gene data show CDR1 as SQVTM and CDR2 as ANQGSEA.

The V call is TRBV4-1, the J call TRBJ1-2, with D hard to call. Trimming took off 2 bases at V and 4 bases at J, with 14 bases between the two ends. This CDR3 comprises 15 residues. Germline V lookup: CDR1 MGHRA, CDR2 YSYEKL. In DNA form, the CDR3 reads TGCGCCAGCAGCCAACCCGCGGCAGCTAGCTATGGCTACACCTTC. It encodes CASSQPAAASYGYTF.

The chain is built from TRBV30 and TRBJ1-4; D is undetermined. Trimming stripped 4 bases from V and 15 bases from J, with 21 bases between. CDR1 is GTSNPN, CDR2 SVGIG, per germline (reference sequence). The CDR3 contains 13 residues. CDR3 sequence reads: CAWTITGSFKMFF. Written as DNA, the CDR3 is TGTGCCTGGACGATAACCGGGTCCTTTAAGATGTTTTTT.

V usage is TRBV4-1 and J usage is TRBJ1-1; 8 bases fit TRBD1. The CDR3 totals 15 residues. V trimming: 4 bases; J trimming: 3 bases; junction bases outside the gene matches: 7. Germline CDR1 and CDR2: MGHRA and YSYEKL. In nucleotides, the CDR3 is TGCGCCAGCAGCCCGCGGACAGGGAAGTACACTGAAGCTTTCTTT. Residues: CASSPRTGKYTEAFF.

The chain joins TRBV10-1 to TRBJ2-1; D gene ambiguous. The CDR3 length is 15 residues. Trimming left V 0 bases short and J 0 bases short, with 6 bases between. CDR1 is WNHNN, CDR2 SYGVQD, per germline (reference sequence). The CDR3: CASSESRGSYNEQFF. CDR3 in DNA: TGCGCCAGCAGTGAGTCCCGTGGCTCCTACAATGAGCAGTTCTTC.

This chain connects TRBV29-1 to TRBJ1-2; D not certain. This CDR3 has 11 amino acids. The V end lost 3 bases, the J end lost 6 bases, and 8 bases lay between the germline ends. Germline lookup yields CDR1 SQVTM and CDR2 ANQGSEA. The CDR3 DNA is TGCAGCGTTGATCGGGATAATGGCTACACCTTC. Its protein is CSVDRDNGYTF.

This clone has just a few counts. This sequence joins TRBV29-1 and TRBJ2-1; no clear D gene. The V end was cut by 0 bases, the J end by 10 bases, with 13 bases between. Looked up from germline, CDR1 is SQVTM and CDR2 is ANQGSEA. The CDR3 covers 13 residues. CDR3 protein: CSVEDRVPPEQFF. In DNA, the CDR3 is TGCAGCGTTGAAGATCGGGTCCCCCCCGAGCAGTTCTTC.

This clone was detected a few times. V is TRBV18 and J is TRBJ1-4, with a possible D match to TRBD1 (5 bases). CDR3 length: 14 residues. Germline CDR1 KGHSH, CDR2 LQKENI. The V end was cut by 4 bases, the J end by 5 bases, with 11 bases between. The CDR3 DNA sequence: TGTGCCAGCTCACGGGGGAGTCCCAATGAAAAACTGTTTTTT. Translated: CASSRGSPNEKLFF.

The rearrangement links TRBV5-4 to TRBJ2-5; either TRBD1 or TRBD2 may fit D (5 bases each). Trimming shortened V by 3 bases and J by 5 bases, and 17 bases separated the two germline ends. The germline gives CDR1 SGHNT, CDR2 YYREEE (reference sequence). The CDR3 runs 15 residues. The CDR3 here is CASSSGTGFGETQYF. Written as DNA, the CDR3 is TGTGCCAGCAGCTCCGGGACGGGATTTGGGGAGACCCAGTACTTC.

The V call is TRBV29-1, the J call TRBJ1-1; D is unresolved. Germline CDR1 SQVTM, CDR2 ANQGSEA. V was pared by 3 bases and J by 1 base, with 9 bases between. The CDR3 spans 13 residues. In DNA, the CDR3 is TGCAGCGTTGACTCCCGGGGGAACACTGAAGCTTTCTTT. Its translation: CSVDSRGNTEAFF.

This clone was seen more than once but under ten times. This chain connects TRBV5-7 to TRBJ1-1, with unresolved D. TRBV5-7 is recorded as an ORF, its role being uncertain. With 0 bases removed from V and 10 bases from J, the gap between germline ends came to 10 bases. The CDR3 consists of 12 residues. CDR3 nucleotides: TGTGCCAGCAGCTTGGGAAGGGTTGTAGCTTTCTTT. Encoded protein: CASSLGRVVAFF.